This T cell receptor beta chain was observed in a study of shared clonotypes between healthy human individuals. General study findings and limits: Rarefaction analysis demonstrated incomplete sorted-subset sequencing notwithstanding large depth.

As for this clone: Its antigen is unidentified.

The assay ran at deep level. Assay: immunoSEQ multiplex PCR; the TCRdb copy retains only in-frame clones and omits some. The repertoire holds around 990,000 clones, with approximately 80% as singletons. Within Nashville, Tennessee resided all donors, each a Caucasian adult. The receptor comes from a young man in good health. Some clones in this sample may be carry-over from other donors' samples. Material for sequencing was memory CD4+ T cells from PBMCs. Subset indicated: CD45RA-negative fraction.

The DNA of the CDR3 is TGTGCCAGCTCACTCGGACAGGGGCTGAACACTGAAGCTTTCTTT. Protein product: CASSLGQGLNTEAFF. The chain carries TRBV18 and TRBJ1-1, with 9 bases fitting TRBD1. The germline V gene encodes CDR1 KGHSH and CDR2 LQKENI. V shed 4 bases, J shed 0 bases, and the junction held 3 bases outside the gene matches. The CDR3 consists of 15 residues.